Sequencing of this T cell receptor (beta chain) was carried out in a study of regulatory T cells in long-lasting Graves disease. Building the TCR beta libraries relied on iRepertoire HTBI primers, and CDR3 regions underwent Arm-PCR. TCRdb re-analysed the multiplex PCR reads in MiXCR, keeping a single row per CDR3 protein. The profile covers 530,000 or so distinct CDR3 sequences, with about 16% appearing a single time and 12% taken by the ten largest. The time point here: newly diagnosed GD, antithyroid drugs for less than 3 months. Scientists built the TCR library using RNA that was extracted from PBMCs. Xi'an, China, was home to the endocrinology department that provided patients. This CDR3 is 15 amino acids long. With V trimmed by 2 bases and J by 8 bases, 9 bases remained unmatched. CDR1 SEHNR and CDR2 FQNEAQ come from the germline V gene (reference sequence). This clonotype was detected a few times.

The data also belong to a second study, concerning T cells in Graves' hyperthyroidism and ophthalmopathy.

V usage is TRBV7-9 and J usage is TRBJ2-1, with TRBD1 matching over 7 bases. This clonotype was sampled from a man between 18 and 29 years old with Graves disease. The sample consisted of peripheral blood mononuclear cells (PBMCs), taken at new diagnosis, from a patient treated with antithyroid drugs. The CDR3 DNA reads TGTGCCAGCAGCTTAATTACAGGGGTAAGCGATGAGCAGTTCTTC. It codes for CASSLITGVSDEQFF.